The rows below give T cell receptor beta chains drawn from one sample of a study of PD-L1 blockade in urothelial cancer. TCRdb's copy holds only in-frame clones and misses some; the assay was immunoSEQ multiplex PCR. This sample has tens of thousands of clones; nearly 90% occur once, and the top ten carry about 1.6%. The material sequenced was PBMCs, taken around atezolizumab (anti-PD-L1) treatment. The receptors were gathered from a man aged 55 to 70 with urothelial cancer. The CDR3 runs from the conserved cysteine through the conserved F or W. The D gene is left open where the match is weak. Clone size is stated in some rows and not others, as once, few, many or a class when expanded.

- | TRBJ2-1 | - | TRBV7-6 | TGTGCCAGCAGCTTGCAGGGTGGTGGGGCTAATGAGCAGTTCTTC | CASSLQGGGANEQFF
- | TRBJ1-2 | - | TRBV5-3 | TGTGCCAGAAGCTTGGTTATGAGGGGGTCACAGTATGGCTACACCTTC | CARSLVMRGSQYGYTF
TRBD1 | TRBJ2-7 | - | TRBV5-3 | TGTGCCAGAAGCTTGGGTCGGGACAGGGGGGCTTCCTACGAGCAGTACTTC | CARSLGRDRGASYEQYF
TRBD2 | TRBJ2-7 | - | TRBV10-3 | TGTGCCATCAGTGAGTCTCTGACTAGCGGCCCCTTGTACGAGCAGTACTTC | CAISESLTSGPLYEQYF
- | TRBJ2-3 | - | TRBV19 | TGTGCCAGTAGTATAGGGGCAACTGATACGCAGTATTTT | CASSIGATDTQYF
- | TRBJ2-6 | - | TRBV5-1 | TGCGCCAGCAACCGGGTGGGGCAGACGACCTCTGGGGCCAACGTCCTGACTTTC | CASNRVGQTTSGANVLTF
- | TRBJ1-3 | - | TRBV7-2 | TGTGCCAGCAGCTTAGCGCGTGGAGGGGCAGGAAACACCATATATTTT | CASSLARGGAGNTIYF
- | TRBJ2-5 | - | TRBV7-2 | TGTGCCAGCAGCATAATAGACTGGCGGGAGACCCAGTACTTC | CASSIIDWRETQYF
- | TRBJ2-1 | - | TRBV7-2 | TGTGCCAGCAGCTTAGATTTTACCTACAATGAGCAGTTCTTC | CASSLDFTYNEQFF
- | TRBJ2-3 | once | TRBV4-1 | TGCGCCAGCAGACCGGACAGAATTAGCACAGATACGCAGTATTTT | CASRPDRISTDTQYF
- | TRBJ1-3 | - | TRBV4-3 | TGCGCCAGCAGCCAAGCTCGGGGAGAGAGAAACACCATATATTTT | CASSQARGERNTIYF
- | TRBJ2-7 | - | TRBV5-5 | TGTGCCAGCTGCCCTCGACAGTCCTACGAGCAGTACTTC | CASCPRQSYEQYF
- | TRBJ1-4 | - | TRBV7-6 | TGTGCCAGCAGCCCAGACACGGTGGGAGGGTCGGAAAAACTGTTTTTT | CASSPDTVGGSEKLFF
- | TRBJ1-2 | - | TRBV6-4 | TGTGCCAGCAGTGACTTTCCAAATTCTAACTATGGCTACACCTTC | CASSDFPNSNYGYTF
TRBD1 | TRBJ1-3 | - | TRBV2 | TGTGCCAGCAGCGGGACAGGGGGGTCTGGAAACACCATATATTTT | CASSGTGGSGNTIYF
- | TRBJ2-7 | - | TRBV7-2 | TGTGCCAGCAGCCTCCTCGGCGGCTTTTCCTACGAGCAGTACTTC | CASSLLGGFSYEQYF
- | TRBJ2-7 | - | TRBV7-8 | TGTGCCAGCAGCTTAATCGGCGGCCCGTTCTCCTACGAGCAGTACTTC | CASSLIGGPFSYEQYF